The present T cell receptor (beta chain) was sequenced within a study of blood T cell repertoires in COVID-19. Authors' data handling: Researchers report that nucleated cell counts were estimated from reference gene primer amplification. Profiled with immunoSEQ multiplex PCR; TCRdb holds only in-frame clones, not every one. That table supplies the V and J calls and clone size; D and trimming were determined from the DNA. The sample consists of 75,000 to 95,000 clones, roughly 82% of them appearing once. Germline lookup yields CDR1 MNHEY and CDR2 SVGAGI. V gave up 9 bases and J gave up 1 base, with 9 bases separating them. This CDR3 region has 12 residues.

The TCR sequence derives from a man between 60 and 75 years old with acute or convalescent COVID-19. This rearrangement joins TRBV6-5 to TRBJ1-1; a possible D gene is TRBD1 (5 bases). Sequences were obtained from peripheral blood. CDR3 sequence: CASQTGNTEAFF. CDR3 sequence (DNA): TGTGCCAGTCAAACAGGGAACACTGAAGCTTTCTTT.